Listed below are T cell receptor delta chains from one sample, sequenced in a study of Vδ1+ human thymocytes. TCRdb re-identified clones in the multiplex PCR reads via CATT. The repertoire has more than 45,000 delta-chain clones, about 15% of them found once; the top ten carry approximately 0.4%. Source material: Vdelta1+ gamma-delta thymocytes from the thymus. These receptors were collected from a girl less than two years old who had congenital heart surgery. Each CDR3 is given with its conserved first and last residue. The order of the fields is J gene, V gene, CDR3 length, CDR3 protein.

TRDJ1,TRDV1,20,CALGGPRPRGIQDCADKLIF
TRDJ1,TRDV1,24,CALGYPWSPSATTGGYAVTDKLIF
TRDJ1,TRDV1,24,CALGEYSRYLPTPALGDSFDKLIF
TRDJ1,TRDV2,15,CACDATTLGIYKLIF
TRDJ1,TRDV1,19,CALGESSRGLLGISDKLIF
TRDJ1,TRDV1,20,CALGDERFRVRGGYTDKLIF
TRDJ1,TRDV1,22,CALGERFPPKRWGIPEYDKLIF
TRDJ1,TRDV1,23,CALGTPSYILGAENGYYAKELIF
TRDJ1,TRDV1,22,CALGEIGGSGCPLTAYTDKLIF
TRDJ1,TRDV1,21,CALGPPNYFLPPLQDTDKLIF
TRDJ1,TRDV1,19,CALGALRVLGDTRADKLIF
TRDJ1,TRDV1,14,CALGEPAKEDKLIF
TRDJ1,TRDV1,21,CALGELPPAFPGDRSTDKLIF
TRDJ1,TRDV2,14,CARDTESVTDKLIF
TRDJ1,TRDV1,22,CALGEWVPRNSSLTDNTDKLIF
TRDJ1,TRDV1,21,CALGPTAFRAGGYGYTDKLIF
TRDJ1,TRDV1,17,CALGELEFLPYTDKLIF
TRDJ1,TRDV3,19,CAPKGSHATGGYSTDKLIF
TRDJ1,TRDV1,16,CALGVSRGTYTDKLIF
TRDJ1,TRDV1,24,CALGERVPTPVGWGIGGNTDKLIF
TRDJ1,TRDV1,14,CALGESTWDDKLIF
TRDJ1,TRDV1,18,CALGERGRVLGDTDKLIF
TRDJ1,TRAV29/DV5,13,CAAATGPTDKLIF
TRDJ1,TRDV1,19,CALGVQRSYHAEYTDKLIF
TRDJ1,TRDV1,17,CALGELLGDTYTDKLIF
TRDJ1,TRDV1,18,CALGELHLPYRATDKLIF
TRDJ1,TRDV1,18,CALGGYLPVLGGTDKLIF
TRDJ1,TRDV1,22,CALGEPSLLANRGYQHTDKLIF
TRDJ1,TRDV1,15,CALGVNLSRTDKLIF
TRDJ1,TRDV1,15,CALGYRGSYTDKLIF
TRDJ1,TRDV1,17,CALGVTVGILNTDKLIF
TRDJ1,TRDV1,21,CALGEPSSPEGIRLRLDKLIF
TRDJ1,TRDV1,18,CALGEGPYWGSYTDKLIF
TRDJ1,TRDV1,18,CALGEWIPLLGDTDKLIF
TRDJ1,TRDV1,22,CALGELVLCRGKEEGDTDKLIF
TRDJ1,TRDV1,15,CALGELEFGSNKLIF
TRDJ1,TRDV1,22,CALGESSRTGGYVSCRTDKLIF
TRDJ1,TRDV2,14,CACEHLLGSDKLIF
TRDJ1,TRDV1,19,CALGVPAFLVYWGRTKLIF
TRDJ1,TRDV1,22,CALGEDYRPVLGARGYTDKLIF
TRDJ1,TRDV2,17,CACDTLTGGLYTDKLIF